The 13 T cell receptor beta chains below come from one sample, sequenced in a study of T cells in Graves' hyperthyroidism and ophthalmopathy. Researchers amplified the TCR beta CDR3 regions from RNA transcripts. With the HTBI primer set, the TCR CDR3 went through a first round of RT-PCR. Each CDR3 protein is one row after TCRdb ran MiXCR on the multiplex PCR reads. Seen here are about 640,000 distinct CDR3 sequences, 20% to 25% observed once, and the top ten hold 30% to 40%. The sequenced material came from blood. The receptor set was obtained from a young man with Graves' ophthalmopathy.

The V gene is TRBV12-3 or TRBV12-4, the J gene TRBJ2-5; D ambiguous. The CDR3 is 12 residues long. The V end was cut by 1 base, the J end by 3 bases, with 3 bases between. Written as DNA, the CDR3 is TGTGCCAGCAGTTTAGGGAAAGAGACCCAGTACTTC. It is translated as CASSLGKETQYF.

The CDR3 reads CASSYLGMGDTEAFF. The CDR3, as DNA: TGTGCCAGCAGCTACCTAGGGATGGGGGACACTGAAGCTTTCTTT. The chain uses TRBV5-4 and TRBJ1-1, with TRBD1 as a possible D gene (5 bases). In germline, CDR1 is SGHNT, CDR2 YYREEE (reference sequence). V was clipped by 3 bases and J by 3 bases, with 15 bases between them. This CDR3 is 15 amino acids long.

J is TRBJ2-7 and V is TRBV19; no reliable D call. The V and J ends lost 9 bases and 2 bases respectively, with 20 bases between them. The germline V gene encodes CDR1 LNHDA and CDR2 SQIVND (reference sequence). The CDR3 contains 15 residues. This CDR3 reads CASSAVAGITYEQYF. In nucleotides, the CDR3 is TGTGCCAGCTCGGCAGTTGCAGGTATTACCTACGAGCAGTACTTC.

This clonotype appeared many times. This chain connects TRBV20-1 to TRBJ1-5, with 7 bases that match TRBD1. Trimming at V came to 3 bases and at J to 7 bases, leaving 9 bases not matched to a gene. Germline CDR1 reads DFQATT; CDR2 reads SNEGSKA (reference sequence). This CDR3 region has 14 residues. The CDR3 sequence is CSARGGRGDQPQHF. The CDR3 DNA follows: TGCAGTGCTAGGGGCGGCAGGGGGGACCAGCCCCAGCATTTT.

The chain links TRBV4-1 to TRBJ2-5; D possibly corresponds to TRBD2 (5 bases). Between the trimmed V and J ends, which lost 2 bases and 5 bases, there was a span of 12 bases. The CDR3 consists of 14 residues. Germline CDR1 is MGHRA and CDR2 is YSYEKL. The CDR3 here is CASSQPGLGETQYF. The DNA of the CDR3 is TGCGCCAGCAGCCAACCCGGACTTGGGGAGACCCAGTACTTC.

In this sample, this clonotype turned up many times. The chain carries TRBV28 and TRBJ2-3, with D possibly called TRBD1 or TRBD2 (5 bases each). Looked up from germline, CDR1 is MDHEN and CDR2 is SYDVKM. The CDR3 loop spans 16 amino acids. V lost 5 bases, J lost 0 bases, and 15 bases lay in between. The CDR3 loop is CASSPLGDRSTDTQYF. CDR3 in DNA: TGTGCCAGCAGTCCTCTCGGGGACCGAAGCACAGATACGCAGTATTTT.

This clonotype was seen ten or more times. The chain joins TRBV6-5 to TRBJ1-2; D perhaps matches TRBD1 (6 bases). Trimming shortened V by 0 bases and J by 8 bases, and 19 bases separated the two germline ends. CDR1 is MNHEY, CDR2 SVGAGI, per germline. This CDR3 comprises 16 residues. The CDR3 loop is CASSYSRTGKIYGYTF. CDR3 nucleotide sequence: TGTGCCAGCAGTTACTCTCGCACAGGGAAGATCTACGGCTACACCTTC.

The V call is TRBV6-1, the J call TRBJ1-4; tentative D call: TRBD1 (5 bases). The CDR3 runs 13 residues. Deletions cut 7 bases from V and 5 bases from J, with 11 bases between. CDR1 MNHNS and CDR2 SASEGT come from the germline V gene. The CDR3 sequence: CASTTTANEKLFF. CDR3 sequence (DNA): TGTGCCAGCACCACGACAGCAAATGAAAAACTGTTTTTT.

The chain has TRBV28 and TRBJ1-3; D not certain. CDR1 and CDR2 (germline): MDHEN, SYDVKM. The CDR3 consists of 12 residues. Trimming stripped 10 bases from V and 0 bases from J, with 7 bases between. CDR3 DNA sequence: TGTGCCACCGATGGCTCTGGAAACACCATATATTTT. Protein: CATDGSGNTIYF.

This clonotype was seen more than once but under ten times. This rearrangement joins TRBV11-2 to TRBJ1-5; TRBD1 matches 10 bases. V lost 7 bases and J lost 4; bases outside the gene matches: 13. Germline lookup yields CDR1 SGHAT and CDR2 FQNNGV. The CDR3 length is 17 residues. The CDR3 spells CASNSSRDRGFNQPQHF. CDR3 DNA: TGTGCCAGCAACTCATCGCGGGACAGGGGATTTAATCAGCCCCAGCATTTT.

This clonotype was seen at least ten times. V gene TRBV20-1 combines with J gene TRBJ1-5; possible D gene TRBD1, 5 bases. Between the trimmed V and J ends, which lost 4 bases and 0 bases, there was a span of 10 bases. Germline V CDR1 and CDR2: DFQATT, SNEGSKA (reference sequence). The CDR3 loop spans 14 amino acids. CDR3 sequence (DNA): TGCAGTGCTATTAGGGACTATAGCAATCAGCCCCAGCATTTT. Its translation is CSAIRDYSNQPQHF.

This clonotype was counted many times. The rearrangement links TRBV2 to TRBJ2-1; 10 nucleotides match TRBD2. Losses at the gene ends were 7 bases for V and 4 bases for J; bases not matched to a gene: 7. From germline, CDR1 is SNHLY and CDR2 FYNNEI. The CDR3 is 15 residues long. In nucleotides, the CDR3 is TGTGCCAGCAACCAAATAGCGGGGGGTTACAATGAGCAGTTCTTC. It codes for CASNQIAGGYNEQFF. Full variable domain (missing parts from reference TRBV2 and TRBJ2-1): EPEVTQTPSHQVTQMGQEVILRCVPISNHLYFYWYRQILGQKVEFLVSFYNNEISEKSEIFDDQFSVERPDGSNFTLKIRSTKLEDSAMYFCASNQIAGGYNEQFFGPGTRLTVL.

V gene TRBV10-3 combines with J gene TRBJ1-2; D call uncertain. Germline CDR1 and CDR2: ENHRY and SYGVKD. The CDR3 length is 13 residues. V was clipped by 2 bases and J by 3 bases, with 7 bases between them. Here the CDR3 DNA reads TGTGCCATCAGTGAGGTACCTGACTATGGCTACACCTTC. This sequence encodes CAISEVPDYGYTF.